These T cell receptor beta chains were read from a single sample in a study of beta chain features in type 1 diabetes. Assay: immunoSEQ multiplex PCR; the TCRdb copy retains only in-frame clones and omits some. The top ten hold less than 0.025% of the sample, which has nearly 700,000 clones, roughly 13% seen once. The sample comprised naive CD4+ T cells from blood. These receptors all come from a man aged 18 to 29 with type 1 diabetes. The CDR3 runs from the conserved cysteine through the conserved F or W. Fields, in order: CDR3 length, J gene, clone size, V gene, D gene, CDR3 protein, CDR3 DNA. D genes are given only for firm matches. Some rows have no size entry. The others give once, few or many, or a class for an expanded clone.

13 | TRBJ1-4 | few | TRBV14 | NA | CASSQVVGEKLFF | TGTGCCAGCAGCCAGGTGGTTGGTGAAAAACTGTTTTTT
12 | TRBJ2-5 | NA | TRBV5-6 | NA | CASSSAPETQYF | TGTGCCAGCAGTTCCGCCCCTGAGACCCAGTACTTC
13 | TRBJ1-1 | few | TRBV30 | NA | CAWSVNLVDVAFF | TGTGCCTGGAGTGTAAACTTAGTGGACGTAGCTTTCTTT
19 | TRBJ2-2 | few | TRBV5-4 | NA | CASRTASLRDWANTGELFF | TGTGCCAGCAGGACGGCATCCCTACGGGACTGGGCGAACACCGGGGAGCTGTTTTTT
18 | TRBJ1-2 | NA | TRBV4-1 | NA | CASSQDTGFSDSHYGYTF | TGCGCCAGCAGCCAAGATACGGGATTTTCTGACAGCCACTATGGCTACACCTTC
12 | TRBJ1-1 | many | TRBV30 | NA | CAWIDMNTEAFF | TGTGCCTGGATCGACATGAACACTGAAGCTTTCTTT
13 | TRBJ2-1 | NA | TRBV2 | NA | CATDPGSYNEQFF | TGTGCCACAGATCCGGGATCCTACAATGAGCAGTTCTTC
13 | TRBJ1-1 | NA | TRBV14 | NA | CASSQTGRTEAFF | TGTGCCAGCAGCCAAACAGGGCGGACTGAAGCTTTCTTT
14 | TRBJ2-1 | few | TRBV29-1 | NA | CSVEYGTYYNEQFF | TGCAGCGTTGAATATGGAACTTACTACAATGAGCAGTTCTTC
16 | TRBJ2-1 | NA | TRBV30 | NA | CAWTNFNGGMGNEQFF | TGTGCCTGGACCAACTTCAATGGGGGTATGGGCAATGAGCAGTTCTTC
12 | TRBJ1-3 | few | TRBV29-1 | NA | CSVESTGNTIYF | TGCAGCGTTGAATCGACCGGAAACACCATATATTTT
13 | TRBJ2-5 | NA | TRBV6-6 | TRBD1 | CASRDRGQETQYF | TGTGCCAGCAGGGACAGGGGTCAAGAGACCCAGTACTTC
15 | TRBJ1-3 | NA | TRBV7-6 | NA | CASSLQQRSGNTIYF | TGTGCCAGCAGCTTACAACAGCGCTCTGGAAACACCATATATTTT
15 | TRBJ2-7 | NA | TRBV5-1 | NA | CASSLAGTAWDEQYF | TGCGCCAGCAGCTTGGCTGGGACGGCCTGGGACGAGCAGTACTTC
14 | TRBJ1-3 | NA | TRBV5-4 | NA | CASSPGPGGNTIYF | TGTGCCAGCAGCCCAGGTCCGGGGGGAAACACCATATATTTT
13 | TRBJ2-3 | NA | TRBV6-1 | NA | CASRQGGTDTQYF | TGTGCCAGCAGACAGGGAGGCACAGATACGCAGTATTTT
11 | TRBJ2-1 | NA | TRBV6-1 | NA | CASTGRPEQFF | TGTGCCAGCACCGGACGGCCCGAGCAGTTCTTC
12 | TRBJ1-5 | few | TRBV6-6 | NA | CASSSNNQPQHF | TGTGCCAGCAGTTCCAATAATCAGCCCCAGCATTTT
17 | TRBJ2-4 | NA | TRBV28 | NA | CASSETQGLLAKNIQYF | TGTGCCAGCAGTGAAACACAGGGACTACTAGCCAAAAACATTCAGTACTTC
14 | TRBJ2-6 | NA | TRBV6-5 | NA | CASRMDPGANVLTF | TGTGCCAGCAGAATGGATCCTGGGGCCAACGTCCTGACTTTC
15 | TRBJ2-1 | NA | TRBV7-9 | TRBD1 | CASSSRDRQYNEQFF | TGTGCCAGCAGCTCCCGGGACAGGCAGTACAATGAGCAGTTCTTC
14 | TRBJ1-1 | NA | TRBV9 | NA | CASSVVPGSGLAFF | TGTGCCAGCAGCGTAGTACCGGGCAGTGGTTTGGCTTTCTTT
14 | TRBJ2-7 | NA | TRBV19 | TRBD1 | CASREGGADYEQYF | TGTGCCAGCCGTGAAGGGGGCGCGGACTACGAGCAGTACTTC
13 | TRBJ1-2 | NA | TRBV19 | NA | CASSIDGGDGYTF | TGTGCCAGTAGTATTGACGGCGGAGATGGCTACACCTTC
14 | TRBJ2-1 | few | TRBV10-3 | TRBD1 | CAISTGTGDVVVFF | TGTGCCATCAGCACCGGGACAGGGGACGTAGTGGTGTTCTTC
15 | TRBJ2-3 | few | TRBV6-6 | NA | CASSYGGRSTDTQYF | TGTGCCAGCAGTTACGGGGGTCGTAGCACAGATACGCAGTATTTT
20 | TRBJ1-1 | NA | TRBV23-1 | NA | CASSQSRTNSLPLANTEAFF | TGCGCCAGCAGTCAATCTCGGACTAACAGCCTTCCCCTGGCCAACACTGAAGCTTTCTTT
17 | TRBJ2-4 | few | TRBV30 | TRBD2 | CAWSVLRTSGSKNIQYF | TGTGCCTGGAGTGTCCTTAGGACTAGCGGTTCCAAAAACATTCAGTACTTC
15 | TRBJ1-5 | NA | TRBV15 | NA | CATSSAQGSNQPQHF | TGTGCCACCAGCAGTGCACAGGGTAGCAATCAGCCCCAGCATTTT
14 | TRBJ1-1 | NA | TRBV6-5 | NA | CASSLYSESPEAFF | TGTGCCAGCAGTCTCTACAGTGAAAGCCCCGAAGCTTTCTTT
16 | TRBJ2-2 | NA | TRBV10-3 | TRBD1 | CAIKTGTGHNTGELFF | TGTGCCATCAAAACCGGGACAGGGCATAACACCGGGGAGCTGTTTTTT
15 | TRBJ1-2 | NA | TRBV10-3 | TRBD1 | CAITPDRGMGYGYTF | TGTGCCATCACCCCGGACAGGGGAATGGGCTATGGCTACACCTTC
11 | TRBJ2-5 | NA | TRBV2 | NA | CATEYQETQYF | TGTGCCACCGAGTACCAAGAGACCCAGTACTTC
14 | TRBJ2-5 | NA | TRBV18 | NA | CASSPQGSGETQYF | TGTGCCAGCTCACCTCAGGGGTCGGGGGAGACCCAGTACTTC
14 | TRBJ1-4 | NA | TRBV29-1 | NA | CSAGEGQGNEKLFF | TGCAGCGCCGGGGAAGGGCAGGGGAATGAAAAACTGTTTTTT
13 | TRBJ1-1 | few | TRBV9 | NA | CASSFRGGTEAFF | TGTGCCAGCAGCTTCAGGGGTGGCACTGAAGCTTTCTTT
15 | TRBJ1-3 | few | TRBV6-5 | TRBD1 | CASSTGARTGNTIYF | TGTGCCAGCTCGACAGGGGCGAGGACTGGAAACACCATATATTTT
15 | TRBJ2-1 | NA | TRBV6-5 | TRBD2 | CASSLQRGGHNEQFF | TGTGCCAGCAGTTTACAGCGGGGGGGACACAATGAGCAGTTCTTC
14 | TRBJ1-2 | NA | TRBV7-3 | NA | CASSLMPGIDGYTF | TGTGCCAGCAGCTTAATGCCCGGGATAGATGGCTACACCTTC
15 | TRBJ2-1 | NA | TRBV5-1 | NA | CASSLDAGSYNEQFF | TGCGCCAGCAGCTTGGATGCTGGCTCCTACAATGAGCAGTTCTTC
14 | TRBJ2-5 | NA | TRBV18 | NA | CASSGGERQETQYF | TGTGCCAGCTCAGGGGGAGAGAGGCAAGAGACCCAGTACTTC
14 | TRBJ1-2 | few | TRBV6-5 | NA | CASRPRGVVDGYTF | TGTGCCAGCAGGCCCCGGGGGGTCGTAGATGGCTACACCTTC
14 | TRBJ2-1 | few | TRBV30 | TRBD2 | CARRGGQSYNEQFF | TGTGCCCGCCGGGGGGGCCAGTCCTACAATGAGCAGTTCTTC
18 | TRBJ2-6 | few | TRBV27 | TRBD1 | CASSFGTGLGSGANVLTF | TGTGCCAGCAGTTTTGGGACAGGGTTAGGATCTGGGGCCAACGTCCTGACTTTC
15 | TRBJ2-3 | NA | TRBV10-3 | NA | CAISERLAVTDTQYF | TGTGCCATCAGTGAGAGATTAGCGGTCACAGATACGCAGTATTTT
12 | TRBJ2-3 | few | TRBV7-6 | NA | CASSPGVDTQYF | TGTGCCAGCAGTCCCGGCGTGGATACGCAGTATTTT
13 | TRBJ1-1 | NA | TRBV30 | TRBD1 | CAWSVGTVTEAFF | TGTGCCTGGAGTGTAGGGACAGTTACTGAAGCTTTCTTT
14 | TRBJ1-1 | few | TRBV9 | TRBD1 | CASSARWTGEEAFF | TGTGCCAGCAGCGCGCGCTGGACAGGGGAGGAAGCTTTCTTT
16 | TRBJ2-1 | NA | TRBV11-1 | NA | CASSLRLVGSYNEQFF | TGTGCCAGCAGCTTGCGGCTAGTTGGGTCCTACAATGAGCAGTTCTTC
16 | TRBJ2-2 | few | TRBV14 | NA | CASSQTGGTNTGELFF | TGTGCCAGCAGCCAGACAGGTGGAACGAATACCGGGGAGCTGTTTTTT
15 | TRBJ1-1 | NA | TRBV5-1 | NA | CASSLVEGRGAEAFF | TGCGCCAGCAGCTTAGTCGAGGGCCGAGGTGCTGAAGCTTTCTTT
14 | TRBJ1-2 | NA | TRBV9 | NA | CASSVAGTSYGYTF | TGTGCCAGCAGCGTAGCGGGCACGTCCTATGGCTACACCTTC
15 | TRBJ2-1 | NA | TRBV5-1 | TRBD2 | CASSSDLGGYNEQFF | TGCGCCAGCAGCTCGGACCTCGGGGGGTACAATGAGCAGTTCTTC
13 | TRBJ1-1 | NA | TRBV15 | NA | CATSRGGFPEAFF | TGTGCCACCAGCAGAGGGGGGTTCCCTGAAGCTTTCTTT
14 | TRBJ2-7 | NA | TRBV5-7 | TRBD1 | CASSLDRGYYEQYF | TGTGCCAGCAGCTTAGACAGGGGATACTACGAGCAGTACTTC